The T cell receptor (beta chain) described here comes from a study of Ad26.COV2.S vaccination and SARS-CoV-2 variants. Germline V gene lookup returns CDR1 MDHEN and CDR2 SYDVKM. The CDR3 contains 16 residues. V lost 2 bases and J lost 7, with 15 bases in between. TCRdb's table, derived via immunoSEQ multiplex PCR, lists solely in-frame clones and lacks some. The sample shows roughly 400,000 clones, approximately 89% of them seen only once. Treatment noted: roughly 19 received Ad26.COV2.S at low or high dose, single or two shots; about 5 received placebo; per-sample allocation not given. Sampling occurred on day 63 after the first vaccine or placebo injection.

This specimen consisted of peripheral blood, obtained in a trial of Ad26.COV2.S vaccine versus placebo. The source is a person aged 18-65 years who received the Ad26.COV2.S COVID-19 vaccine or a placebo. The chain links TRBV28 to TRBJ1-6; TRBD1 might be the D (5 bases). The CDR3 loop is CASSLSYDSRNSPLHF. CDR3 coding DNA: TGTGCCAGCAGTTTAAGTTACGACAGTAGGAATTCACCCCTCCACTTT. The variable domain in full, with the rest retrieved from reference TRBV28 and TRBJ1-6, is DVKVTQSSRYLVKRTGEKVFLECVQDMDHENMFWYRQDPGLGLRLIYFSYDVKMKEKGDIPEGYSVSREKKERFSLILESASTNQTSMYLCASSLSYDSRNSPLHFGNGTRLTVT.